This TCR beta chain was sequenced in a study of blood T cell repertoires in COVID-19. The overall study: Some COVID-19 samples were acute and others convalescent; all came from the United States, Italy and Spain. T cells, B-cell-depleted T cells, or PBMCs provided the cDNA or gDNA that served as material.

Trimming pared 2 bases from V and 5 bases from J, leaving 10 bases between. The CDR3 is 14 amino acids. Per germline, CDR1 SGDLS and CDR2 YYNGEE. In the authors' methods: From reference gene primer amplification, estimates of nucleated cell counts were derived. Profiled with immunoSEQ multiplex PCR; TCRdb holds only in-frame clones, not every one. The DNA gave D and trimming, while V, J and clone size come from that table. The table shows 99,000 or so clones, with about 86% occurring only once. The sample was peripheral blood. The gene calls are TRBV9 and TRBJ2-2; unclear D gene. This sequence was found in a man between 50 and 59 years old with COVID-19, enrolled during active disease. The CDR3: CASSVTPLTGELFF. The DNA for the CDR3 is TGTGCCAGCAGCGTGACTCCTTTAACCGGGGAGCTGTTTTTT.